This T cell receptor (beta chain) was found in a study of OX40 agonist ivuxolimab in advanced cancers. Whole-study context: Partial responses occurred in three patients (one hepatocellular carcinoma, two cutaneous melanoma).

Generated by immunoSEQ multiplex PCR, the TCRdb table keeps only in-frame clones and is missing some. The table lists 30,000 to 35,000 clones, roughly 84% of them singletons. Germline CDR1 MNHNS, CDR2 SASEGT. V was clipped by 8 bases and J by 6 bases; unmatched bases: 8. The CDR3 runs 15 residues. The starting material was CD4+ or CD8+ T cells sorted from blood, obtained in a trial of the OX40 agonist ivuxolimab. The rearrangement uses TRBV6-1 and TRBJ2-2, with 11 nucleotides matching TRBD2. This sequence originates from an adult with an advanced solid tumor such as melanoma, head and neck, liver or kidney cancer. Here the CDR3 DNA reads TGTGCCAGCCGGAAGACTAGCGGGAAATCCGGGGAGCTGTTTTTT. It translates to CASRKTSGKSGELFF.